This T cell receptor (beta chain) is from a study of cytomegalovirus exposure and HLA in healthy donors. In the PCR, 60 Vbeta and 13 Jbeta primers were used. The method was immunoSEQ multiplex PCR; TCRdb's version includes in-frame clones alone and lacks a portion of them. The data hold about 190,000 clones, with about 77% observed a single time. Details on this clone: No antigen is known for it.

Germline CDR1 MNHEY, CDR2 SMNVEV (reference sequence). The V and J ends lost 6 bases and 2 bases respectively, with 11 bases between them. CDR3 length: 14 amino acids. Study-level findings and limits: Most observed TCR sequences were rare, whereas some public TCRs were detected in many donors. Among CMV-associated TCR beta chains, most appeared HLA-restricted in a later analysis. Confirmation was obtained in vitro that three CMV-associated chains are specific for CMV antigens.

The sequence derives from a young man in good health and CMV-seropositive. The sample taken for sequencing was PBMCs. This chain uses TRBV27 with TRBJ1-3; D gene unclear. The CDR3 sequence is CASRLTGAGNTIYF. Here the CDR3 DNA reads TGTGCCAGCAGATTAACCGGGGCTGGAAACACCATATATTTT.